This TCR beta chain is from a study of blood T cell repertoires in COVID-19. Sequenced by immunoSEQ multiplex PCR; TCRdb stores in-frame clones only, minus some. Of 310,000 or so clones in the sample, roughly 86% are singletons; the top ten hold roughly 2.1%. Concerning this clone itself: Other DNA sequences in the same sample also yield this CDR3.

The TCR originated in a woman aged 25 to 39 who had recovered from COVID-19. The specimen sequenced was peripheral blood.

The CDR3 here is CASSRPGLDPYEQYF. The CDR3 bases are TGTGCCAGCAGCCGACCGGGACTAGACCCTTACGAGCAGTACTTC. The chain combines TRBV5-5 with TRBJ2-7; TRBD2 matches 8 bases. This CDR3 spans 15 amino acids. J lost 4 bases, V lost 4 bases, and 10 bases had no gene match. From germline, CDR1 is SGHKS and CDR2 YYEKEE (reference sequence).